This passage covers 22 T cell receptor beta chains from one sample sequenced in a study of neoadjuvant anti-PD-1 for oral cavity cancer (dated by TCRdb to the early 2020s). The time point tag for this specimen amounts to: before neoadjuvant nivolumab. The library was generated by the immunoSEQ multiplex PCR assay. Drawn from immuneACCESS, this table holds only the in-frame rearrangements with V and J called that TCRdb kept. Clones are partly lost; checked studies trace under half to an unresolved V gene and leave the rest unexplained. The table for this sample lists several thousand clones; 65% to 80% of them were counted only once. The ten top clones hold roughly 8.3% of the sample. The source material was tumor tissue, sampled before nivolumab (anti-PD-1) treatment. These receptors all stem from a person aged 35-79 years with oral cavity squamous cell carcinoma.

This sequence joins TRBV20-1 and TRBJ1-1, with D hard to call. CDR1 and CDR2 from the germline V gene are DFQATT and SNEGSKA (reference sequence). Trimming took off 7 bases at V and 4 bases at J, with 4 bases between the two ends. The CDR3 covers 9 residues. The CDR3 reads CSVGTEAFF. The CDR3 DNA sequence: TGCAGTGTAGGCACTGAAGCTTTCTTT.

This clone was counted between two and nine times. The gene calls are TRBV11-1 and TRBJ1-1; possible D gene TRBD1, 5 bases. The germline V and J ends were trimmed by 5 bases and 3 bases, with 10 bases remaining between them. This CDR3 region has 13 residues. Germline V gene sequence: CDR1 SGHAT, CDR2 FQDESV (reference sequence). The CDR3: CASSPGGYTEAFF. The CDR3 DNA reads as TGTGCCAGCAGCCCTGGGGGGTACACTGAAGCTTTCTTT.

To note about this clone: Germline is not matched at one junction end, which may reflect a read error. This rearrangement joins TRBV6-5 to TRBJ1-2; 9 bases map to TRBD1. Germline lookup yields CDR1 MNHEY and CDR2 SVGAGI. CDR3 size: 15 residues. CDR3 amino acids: CANSTGQGGNYGYTF. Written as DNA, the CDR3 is TGTGCCAACAGTACGGGACAGGGTGGAAACTATGGCTACACCTTC.

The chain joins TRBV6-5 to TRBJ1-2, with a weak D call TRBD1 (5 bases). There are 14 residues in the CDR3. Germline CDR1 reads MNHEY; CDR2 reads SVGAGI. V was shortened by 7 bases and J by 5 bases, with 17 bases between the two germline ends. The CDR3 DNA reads TGTGCCAGCACCAGGGCCCCGGACGGGTATGGCTACACCTTC. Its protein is CASTRAPDGYGYTF.

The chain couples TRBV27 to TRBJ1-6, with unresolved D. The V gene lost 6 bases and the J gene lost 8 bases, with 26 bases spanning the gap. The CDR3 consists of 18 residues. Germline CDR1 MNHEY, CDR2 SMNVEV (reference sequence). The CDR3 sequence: CASRNPYSPLKLDSPLHF. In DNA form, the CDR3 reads TGTGCCAGCAGGAACCCATACTCCCCACTGAAACTGGATTCACCCCTCCACTTT.

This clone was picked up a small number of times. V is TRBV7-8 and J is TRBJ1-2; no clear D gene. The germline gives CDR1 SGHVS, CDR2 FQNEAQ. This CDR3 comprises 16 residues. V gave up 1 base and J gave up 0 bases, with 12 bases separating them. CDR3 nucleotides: TGTGCCAGCAGCTTAGAGGTTGGGAGGACTAACTATGGCTACACCTTC. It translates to CASSLEVGRTNYGYTF.

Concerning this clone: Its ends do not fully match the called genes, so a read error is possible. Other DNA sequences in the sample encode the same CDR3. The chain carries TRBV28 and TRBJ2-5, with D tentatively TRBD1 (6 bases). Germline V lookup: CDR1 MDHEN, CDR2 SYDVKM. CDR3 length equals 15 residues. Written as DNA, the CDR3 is TGTGCTAGCAGTCCGCAGGGGTTCGAAAAAGAGACCCAGTACTTC. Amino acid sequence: CASSPQGFEKETQYF.

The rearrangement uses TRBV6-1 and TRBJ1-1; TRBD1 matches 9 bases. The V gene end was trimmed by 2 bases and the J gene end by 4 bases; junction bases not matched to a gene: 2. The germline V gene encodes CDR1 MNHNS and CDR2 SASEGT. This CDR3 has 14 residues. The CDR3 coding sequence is TGTGCCAGCAGTGAAATGGGACAGGGCACTGAAGCTTTCTTT. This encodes CASSEMGQGTEAFF.

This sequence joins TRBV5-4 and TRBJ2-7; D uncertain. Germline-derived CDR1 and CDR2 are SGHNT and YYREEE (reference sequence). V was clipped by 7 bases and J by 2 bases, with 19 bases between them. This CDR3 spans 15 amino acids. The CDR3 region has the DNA TGTGCCAGCGCCCGGGTGGTCTTGGGTACCTACGAGCAGTACTTC. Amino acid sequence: CASARVVLGTYEQYF. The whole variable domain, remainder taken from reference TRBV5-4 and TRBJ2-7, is ETGVTQSPTHLIKTRGQQVTLRCSSQSGHNTVSWYQQALGQGPQFIFQYYREEENGRGNFPPRFSGLQFPNYSSELNVNALELDDSALYLCASARVVLGTYEQYFGPGTRLTVT.

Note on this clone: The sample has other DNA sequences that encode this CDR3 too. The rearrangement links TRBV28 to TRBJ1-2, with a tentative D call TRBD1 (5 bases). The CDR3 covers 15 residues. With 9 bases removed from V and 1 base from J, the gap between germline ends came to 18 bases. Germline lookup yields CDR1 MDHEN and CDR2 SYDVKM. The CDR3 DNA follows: TGTGCCAGTAGTCTCACCGGGGGGGTTAACTATGGCTACACCTTC. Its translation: CASSLTGGVNYGYTF.

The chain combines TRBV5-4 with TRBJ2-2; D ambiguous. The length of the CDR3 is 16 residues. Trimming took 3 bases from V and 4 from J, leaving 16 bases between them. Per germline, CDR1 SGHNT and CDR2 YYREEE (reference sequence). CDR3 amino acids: CASSSDRVRSTGELFF. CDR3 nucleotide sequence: TGTGCCAGCAGCTCGGACCGAGTTAGGTCCACCGGGGAGCTGTTTTTT.

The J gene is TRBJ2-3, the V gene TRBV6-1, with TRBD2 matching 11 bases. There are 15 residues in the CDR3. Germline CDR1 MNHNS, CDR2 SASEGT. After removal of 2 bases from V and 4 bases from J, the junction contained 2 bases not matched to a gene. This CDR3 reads CASSELAGGPDTQYF. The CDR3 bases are TGTGCCAGCAGTGAACTAGCGGGGGGCCCAGATACGCAGTATTTT.

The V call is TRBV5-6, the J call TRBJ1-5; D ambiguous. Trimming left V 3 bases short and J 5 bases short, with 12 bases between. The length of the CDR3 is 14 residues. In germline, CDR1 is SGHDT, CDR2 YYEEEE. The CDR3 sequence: CASSYGPWDQPQHF. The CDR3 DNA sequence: TGTGCCAGCAGCTACGGTCCCTGGGATCAGCCCCAGCATTTT.

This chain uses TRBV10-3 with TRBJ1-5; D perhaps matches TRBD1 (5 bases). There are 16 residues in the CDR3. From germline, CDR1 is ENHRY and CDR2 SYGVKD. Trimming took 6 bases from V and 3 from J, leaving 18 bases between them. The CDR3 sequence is CAISSNPWGNNQPQHF. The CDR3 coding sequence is TGTGCCATCAGCTCGAACCCCTGGGGGAACAATCAGCCCCAGCATTTT.

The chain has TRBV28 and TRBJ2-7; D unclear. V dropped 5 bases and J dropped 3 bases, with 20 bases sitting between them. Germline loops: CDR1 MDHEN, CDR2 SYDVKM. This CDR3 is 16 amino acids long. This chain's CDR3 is CASSPSWPGLNYEQYF. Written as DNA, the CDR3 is TGTGCCAGCAGTCCCTCCTGGCCGGGCCTTAACTACGAGCAGTACTTC.

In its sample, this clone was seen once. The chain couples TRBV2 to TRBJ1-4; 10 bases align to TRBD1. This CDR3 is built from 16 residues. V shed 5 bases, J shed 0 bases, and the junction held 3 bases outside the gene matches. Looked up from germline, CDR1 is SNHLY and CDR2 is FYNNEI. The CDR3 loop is CASSSDRGSTNEKLFF. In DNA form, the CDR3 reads TGTGCCAGCAGTTCGGACAGGGGGTCAACTAATGAAAAACTGTTTTTT.

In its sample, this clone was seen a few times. The CDR3 DNA reads TGTGCCAGCAGCTTAGAACGGAACTATGGCTACACCTTC. As protein: CASSLERNYGYTF. The rearrangement uses TRBV7-8 and TRBJ1-2, with D hard to call. V shed 1 base and J shed 2 bases, with 5 bases lying between them. CDR1 SGHVS and CDR2 FQNEAQ come from the germline V gene. The CDR3 is 13 amino acids.

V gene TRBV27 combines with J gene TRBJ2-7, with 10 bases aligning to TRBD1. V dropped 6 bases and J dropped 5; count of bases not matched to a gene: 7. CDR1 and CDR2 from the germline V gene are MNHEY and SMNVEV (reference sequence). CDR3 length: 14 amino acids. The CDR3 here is CASSDWDRGHEQYF. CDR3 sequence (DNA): TGTGCCAGCAGCGACTGGGACAGGGGCCACGAGCAGTACTTC.

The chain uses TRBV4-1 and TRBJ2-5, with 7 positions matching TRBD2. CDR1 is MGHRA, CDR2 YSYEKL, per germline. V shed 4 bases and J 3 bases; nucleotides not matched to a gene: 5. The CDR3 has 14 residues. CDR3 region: CASSPGGGKETQYF. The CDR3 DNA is TGCGCCAGCAGCCCAGGCGGGGGAAAAGAGACCCAGTACTTC.

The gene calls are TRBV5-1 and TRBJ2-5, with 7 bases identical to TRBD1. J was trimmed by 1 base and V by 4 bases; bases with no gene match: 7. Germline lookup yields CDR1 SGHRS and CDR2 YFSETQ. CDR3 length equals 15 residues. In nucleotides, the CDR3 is TGCGCCAGCAGCCCGTCCCCAGGGGGCCAAGAGACCCAGTACTTC. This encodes CASSPSPGGQETQYF.

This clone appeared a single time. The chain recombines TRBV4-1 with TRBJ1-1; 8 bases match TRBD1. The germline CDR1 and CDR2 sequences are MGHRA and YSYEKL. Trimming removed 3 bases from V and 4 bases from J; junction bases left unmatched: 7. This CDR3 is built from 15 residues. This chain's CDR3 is CASSHVQGGGTEAFF. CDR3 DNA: TGCGCCAGCAGCCACGTACAGGGGGGAGGCACTGAAGCTTTCTTT.

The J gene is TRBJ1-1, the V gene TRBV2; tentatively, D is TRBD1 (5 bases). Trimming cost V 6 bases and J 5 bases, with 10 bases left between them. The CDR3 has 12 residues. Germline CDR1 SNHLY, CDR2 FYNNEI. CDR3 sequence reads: CASRGQGTEAFF. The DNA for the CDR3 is TGTGCCAGCAGGGGGCAGGGAACTGAAGCTTTCTTT.